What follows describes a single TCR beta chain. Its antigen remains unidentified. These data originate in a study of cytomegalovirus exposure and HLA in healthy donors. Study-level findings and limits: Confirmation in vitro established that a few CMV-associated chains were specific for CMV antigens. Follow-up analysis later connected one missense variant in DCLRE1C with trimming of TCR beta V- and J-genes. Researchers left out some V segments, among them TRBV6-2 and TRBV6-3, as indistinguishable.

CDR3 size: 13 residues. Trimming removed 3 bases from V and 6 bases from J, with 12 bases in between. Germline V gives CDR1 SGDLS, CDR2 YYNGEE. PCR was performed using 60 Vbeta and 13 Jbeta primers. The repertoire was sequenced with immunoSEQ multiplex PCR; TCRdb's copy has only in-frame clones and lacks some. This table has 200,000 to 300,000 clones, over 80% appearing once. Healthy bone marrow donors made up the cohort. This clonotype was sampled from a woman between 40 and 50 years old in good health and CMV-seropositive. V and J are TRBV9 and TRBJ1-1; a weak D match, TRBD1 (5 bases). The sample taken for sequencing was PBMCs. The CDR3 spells CASSDGTSSEAFF. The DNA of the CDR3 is TGTGCCAGCAGCGACGGGACTTCATCTGAAGCTTTCTTT.